Following are 30 T cell receptor beta chains from one sample sequenced in a study of tumor-infiltrating lymphocytes in glioblastoma multiforme. TCRB libraries came from RNA via three nested multiplex PCR rounds. Via MiXCR, TCRdb re-called the multiplex PCR reads, giving one row per CDR3 protein. Found here are 10,000 to 15,000 distinct CDR3 sequences, 64% of them singletons; the top ten hold around 33%. The sequenced sample consisted of brain tumor tissue. The receptor set was obtained from a male donor with glioblastoma.

This clonotype is termed medium-sized. The chain has TRBV6-5 and TRBJ1-1; 8 bases are shared with TRBD1. The junction had 7 bases not matched to a gene; V was cut back by 8 bases and J by 2 bases. This CDR3 is 14 amino acids long. Germline lookup yields CDR1 MNHEY and CDR2 SVGAGI. CDR3 amino acids: CASLPTGANTEAFF. The CDR3 region has the DNA TGTGCCAGCCTTCCGACAGGGGCTAACACTGAAGCTTTCTTT.

This clonotype is classed as medium-sized. This chain links TRBV6-5 with TRBJ2-6, with a possible D match to TRBD1 (7 bases). CDR1 and CDR2 (germline): MNHEY, SVGAGI. CDR3 length: 17 residues. Trimming took off 3 bases at V and 2 bases at J, with 14 bases between the two ends. This chain's CDR3 is CASSYVAGGTGANVLTF. The DNA of the CDR3 is TGTGCCAGCAGTTATGTGGCAGGGGGGACTGGGGCCAACGTCCTGACTTTC.

This clonotype was detected a few times. It may be a read error: a sequence one base away is much more abundant. This rearrangement joins TRBV29-1 to TRBJ2-1; possible D gene TRBD1, 6 bases. This CDR3 is built from 13 residues. Germline loops: CDR1 SQVTM, CDR2 ANQGSEA. Trimming pared 0 bases from V and 9 bases from J, leaving 12 bases between. The CDR3 DNA reads TGCAGCGTTGAAGATCCTTCGGACAGTGAGCAGTTCTTC. It yields the protein CSVEDPSDSEQFF.

A note on this clonotype: One junction end disagrees with the germline gene, perhaps due to a read error. The chain employs TRBV5-1 and TRBJ1-1, with a tentative D call TRBD1 (5 bases). The germline V gene encodes CDR1 SGHRS and CDR2 YFSETQ. This CDR3 is built from 15 residues. This CDR3 reads CASNNWGVMNTEAYF. The CDR3, as DNA: TGCGCCAGCAACAACTGGGGGGTAATGAACACTGAAGCTTACTTT.

This clonotype was recorded once. The genes are TRBV11-2 and TRBJ1-1, with no clear D. V lost 2 bases, J lost 0 bases, and 4 bases lay in between. The CDR3 is 13 amino acids. Per germline, CDR1 SGHAT and CDR2 FQNNGV. CDR3 coding DNA: TGTGCCAGCAGCTTAACCCTGAACACTGAAGCTTTCTTT. This translates into CASSLTLNTEAFF.

The gene calls are TRBV18 and TRBJ2-1; D is perhaps TRBD2 (5 bases). CDR3 length: 14 amino acids. CDR1 KGHSH and CDR2 LQKENI come from the germline V gene. Trimming cost V 3 bases and J 5 bases, with 11 bases left between them. This CDR3 is CASSPGGLDNEQFF. CDR3 in DNA: TGTGCCAGCTCACCGGGCGGGTTGGACAATGAGCAGTTCTTC.

Comments on this clonotype: The conserved closing phenylalanine or tryptophan is absent in this CDR3, likely reflecting a read error. The chain couples TRBV24-1 to TRBJ2-2; weak D call: TRBD2 (6 bases). CDR3 size: 19 residues. V lost 4 bases and J 0 bases, leaving 20 bases between the germline ends. The germline V gene encodes CDR1 KGHDR and CDR2 SFDVKD. The CDR3 DNA reads TGTGCCACCAGTGAAACGGACTATCAAGGTATCGCGAACACCGGGGAGCTGTTTTTG. Its protein is CATSETDYQGIANTGELFL.

Notes on this clonotype: It is unclear where the CDR3 begins or ends on the DNA, so no DNA is shown, and the CDR3 is as TCRdb lists it. The rearrangement uses TRBV11-2 and TRBJ2-2; whether TRBD2, the table's D call, matches the DNA was not checked. Germline values: CDR1 SGHAT, CDR2 FQNNGV. The CDR3 spans 14 amino acids, including both terminal residues. CDR3 sequence reads: CASSHGLDPGSCFF.

This clonotype was seen only a few times. The V and J genes are TRBV29-1 and TRBJ1-2; unclear D gene. Trimming stripped 3 bases from V and 5 bases from J, with 13 bases between. The CDR3 consists of 13 residues. Germline loops: CDR1 SQVTM, CDR2 ANQGSEA. DNA of the CDR3: TGCAGCGTTGACCACATGGATCCTTATGGCTACACCTTC. Protein: CSVDHMDPYGYTF.

V is TRBV29-1 and J is TRBJ2-1; TRBD1 aligns across 7 bases. The CDR3 has 15 residues. Germline-derived CDR1 and CDR2 are SQVTM and ANQGSEA. Losses at the gene ends were 8 bases for V and 0 bases for J; bases not matched to a gene: 10. The CDR3 DNA reads TGCAGCCTTACCACAGGGGAGAGCTCCTACAATGAGCAGTTCTTC. Protein product: CSLTTGESSYNEQFF.

This clonotype was seen a handful of times. Here the CDR3 omits its conserved ending phenylalanine or tryptophan, so a read error is the likely source. The chain joins TRBV15 to TRBJ2-2, with D uncertain. The germline CDR1 and CDR2 sequences are LNHNV and YYDKDF (reference sequence). The CDR3 extends over 14 amino acids. CDR3: CATSDRPFAGELFY. As DNA, the CDR3 is TGTGCCACCAGCGACCGCCCTTTCGCCGGTGAGCTGTTTTAT.

This clonotype was counted at least ten times. The genes are TRBV10-1 and TRBJ2-1, with unresolved D. The V gene lost 6 bases and the J gene lost 4 bases, with 10 bases spanning the gap. Germline V gene sequence: CDR1 WNHNN, CDR2 SYGVQD (reference sequence). CDR3 length: 13 amino acids. This chain's CDR3 is CASSAFNYNEQFF. For the CDR3, the DNA is TGCGCCAGCAGCGCTTTCAATTACAATGAGCAGTTCTTC.

This clonotype was picked up a small number of times. As the CDR3 is not closed by the conserved phenylalanine or tryptophan, this likely results from a read error. The V gene is TRBV7-6, the J gene TRBJ2-3, with D maybe TRBD2 (7 bases). The germline gives CDR1 SGHVS, CDR2 FNYEAQ. The CDR3 loop spans 17 amino acids. Trimming removed 6 bases from V and 2 bases from J, with 21 bases in between. CDR3 DNA: TGTGCCAGCAGTTCCTCGTGGGGAGGGGGGGACACAGATACGCAGTATTCT. This codes for CASSSSWGGGDTDTQYS.

This clonotype was picked up a small number of times. The rearrangement links TRBV7-2 to TRBJ2-1; maybe TRBD2 (6 bases). Germline CDR1 reads SGHTA; CDR2 reads FQGNSA. The CDR3 has 14 amino acids. V lost 1 base and J 8 bases, leaving 12 bases between the germline ends. The CDR3 region has the DNA TGTGCCAGCAGCTTAGACGGGAGTCTAGATGAGCAGTTCTTC. Translation gives CASSLDGSLDEQFF.

The rearrangement joins TRBV28 to TRBJ2-7; 11 nucleotides agree with TRBD2. The V gene's germline CDR1 is MDHEN and CDR2 SYDVKM. This CDR3 comprises 14 residues. V lost 8 bases and J lost 3; bases outside the gene matches: 6. The CDR3 sequence: CASGLAGFYYEQYF. The CDR3 coding sequence is TGTGCCAGCGGACTAGCGGGCTTCTACTACGAGCAGTACTTC.

About this clonotype itself: Because the CDR3 is missing its conserved closing phenylalanine or tryptophan, this is likely a read error. The chain joins TRBV12-3 or TRBV12-4 to TRBJ2-3; D gene ambiguous. Trimming cost V 6 bases and J 6 bases, with 10 bases left between them. CDR3 length equals 12 residues. CDR3 in DNA: TGTGCCAGCAGGTCCTCCGGGGATACGCAGTATGTT. Translation: CASRSSGDTQYV.

The chain joins TRBV6-5 to TRBJ1-1, with D possibly being TRBD1 (5 bases). V was clipped by 11 bases and J by 1 base, with 14 bases between them. Germline CDR1 reads MNHEY; CDR2 reads SVGAGI. The CDR3 runs 13 residues. The CDR3 protein is CAAQRGPNTEAFF. The CDR3 bases are TGTGCCGCCCAGAGGGGCCCGAACACTGAAGCTTTCTTT.

The V and J genes are TRBV11-2 and TRBJ2-7; D assignment may be TRBD1 or TRBD2 (5 bases each). CDR3 size: 13 residues. The germline V and J ends were trimmed by 4 bases and 7 bases, with 14 bases remaining between them. Germline V gene data show CDR1 as SGHAT and CDR2 as FQNNGV. CDR3 DNA: TGTGCCAGCAGCTCAGGGACCCTCAGAGAGCAGTACTTC. The encoded protein is CASSSGTLREQYF.

By share, this clonotype counts as medium-sized (0.01 to 0.1%). J is TRBJ2-7 and V is TRBV20-1, with D possibly matching TRBD1 (6 bases). This CDR3 spans 14 amino acids. Germline V gives CDR1 DFQATT, CDR2 SNEGSKA (reference sequence). The CDR3 protein is CSLRAGMETGEQYF. In DNA, the CDR3 is TGCAGCCTGCGCGCTGGGATGGAGACAGGCGAGCAGTACTTC.

CDR3 sequence reads: CASSFGYEQFF. The CDR3 DNA is TGTGCCAGCAGCTTCGGCTATGAGCAGTTCTTC. J is TRBJ2-1 and V is TRBV11-2; D unresolved. The CDR3 runs to 11 residues. Trimming shortened V by 3 bases and J by 8 bases, and 5 bases separated the two germline ends. Per the germline V gene, CDR1 is SGHAT and CDR2 is FQNNGV. The entire variable domain, with the rest obtained from reference TRBV11-2 and TRBJ2-1, is as follows: EAGVAQSPRYKIIEKRQSVAFWCNPISGHATLYWYQQILGQGPKLLIQFQNNGVVDDSQLPKDRFSAERLKGVDSTLKIQPAKLEDSAVYLCASSFGYEQFFGPGTRLTVL.

As to this clonotype: No conserved phenylalanine or tryptophan ends this CDR3, so it is likely a read error. This chain connects TRBV4-1 to TRBJ1-6; D call uncertain. Germline V gene lookup returns CDR1 MGHRA and CDR2 YSYEKL. CDR3 size: 15 residues. The DNA for the CDR3 is TGCGCTAGCCAAAACCTGGCATTTGGGGTTTCACCCCTCCACCTT. It is translated as CASQNLAFGVSPLHL.

The chain has TRBV4-3 and TRBJ2-7; the D call may be TRBD1 or TRBD2 (5 bases each). The germline V gene encodes CDR1 LGHNA and CDR2 YSLEER. The V end lost 1 base, the J end lost 6 bases, and 10 bases lay between the germline ends. This CDR3 region has 13 residues. CDR3 bases: TGCGCCAGCAGCCAAGGAGAAGGGACCGAGCAGTACTTC. It codes for CASSQGEGTEQYF.

The CDR3 coding sequence is TGTGCCAGCAGCACGACAACAGGGCCAGATACGCAGTATTTT. Its translation: CASSTTTGPDTQYF. This sequence joins TRBV7-8 and TRBJ2-3, with D possibly matching TRBD1 (6 bases). The germline V gene has CDR1 SGHVS and CDR2 FQNEAQ. CDR3 length equals 14 residues. Trimming removed 5 bases from V and 4 bases from J, with 13 bases in between.

J is TRBJ1-2 and V is TRBV6-1; D is perhaps TRBD1 (6 bases). The germline V gene encodes CDR1 MNHNS and CDR2 SASEGT. This CDR3 is 16 amino acids long. Trimming stripped 1 base from V and 4 bases from J, with 16 bases between. CDR3 DNA sequence: TGTGCCAGCAGTGAAGGCAGGGGTGGGGGATGCTATGGCTACACCTTC. Translating gives CASSEGRGGGCYGYTF.

Concerning this clonotype: This may be a read error, as it is one base from a much larger clone. The chain is built from TRBV19 and TRBJ2-7; 10 nucleotides line up with TRBD1. Unmatched junction bases numbered 13, after V lost 7 bases and J lost 7 bases. CDR1 is LNHDA, CDR2 SQIVND, per germline (reference sequence). CDR3 size: 15 residues. CDR3 sequence (DNA): TGTGCCAGTAATATGCAACCGGGACAGGGGTATGAGCAGTACTTC. Protein product: CASNMQPGQGYEQYF.

By its share, this clonotype is medium-sized. The chain has TRBV6-5 and TRBJ2-1; perhaps TRBD2 as D (5 bases). The CDR3 contains 14 residues. V lost 5 bases and J 12 bases, leaving 20 bases between the germline ends. Germline CDR1 reads MNHEY; CDR2 reads SVGAGI. The DNA for the CDR3 is TGTGCCAGCAGTCCCAGGCCCTATAGCGACGGGCAGTTCTTC. This translates into CASSPRPYSDGQFF.

A word on this clonotype: Its ends do not fully match the called genes, so a read error is possible. The genes are TRBV10-3 and TRBJ2-2; 8 bases are shared with TRBD2. This CDR3 is built from 16 residues. The V gene's germline CDR1 is ENHRY and CDR2 SYGVKD. CDR3 DNA: TGTGCCATCAGTGAGTCAGCGGGGGCGAACACCGGGGAGCTGGTTTTT. The encoded protein is CAISESAGANTGELVF.

Of note for this clonotype: A much larger clone differs from this one at a single base, so this may be a read error. This chain joins TRBV21-1 and TRBJ1-2. TRBV21-1 is shown as a pseudogene. The length of the CDR3 is 10 residues. Written as DNA, the CDR3 is TGTGCCGGCAGCCAGGAAGGCTACACCTTC. This encodes CAGSQEGYTF.

This sequence joins TRBV11-2 and TRBJ2-3; tentatively, D is TRBD2 (6 bases). The ends were cut back, 2 bases at V and 1 base at J, with 10 bases in the middle. CDR1 is SGHAT, CDR2 FQNNGV, per germline. This CDR3 spans 15 amino acids. The CDR3 sequence is CASSLFASGTDTQYF. Written as DNA, the CDR3 is TGTGCCAGCAGCTTATTTGCTAGCGGCACAGATACGCAGTATTTT. Drawing the rest from reference TRBV11-2 and TRBJ2-3, the complete variable domain is EAGVAQSPRYKIIEKRQSVAFWCNPISGHATLYWYQQILGQGPKLLIQFQNNGVVDDSQLPKDRFSAERLKGVDSTLKIQPAKLEDSAVYLCASSLFASGTDTQYFGPGTRLTVL.

About this clonotype: At one of its ends the junction is not consistent with the germline gene, which may arise from a read error. The CDR3 nucleotides read TGCAGGGCTAGAGATATGGATTTGGGGGCCAACGTCCTGTCTTTC. Encoded protein: CRARDMDLGANVLSF. The V gene is TRBV20-1, the J gene TRBJ2-6; D is possibly TRBD1 (6 bases). This CDR3 is 15 amino acids long. Germline-derived CDR1 and CDR2 are DFQATT and SNEGSKA (reference sequence).